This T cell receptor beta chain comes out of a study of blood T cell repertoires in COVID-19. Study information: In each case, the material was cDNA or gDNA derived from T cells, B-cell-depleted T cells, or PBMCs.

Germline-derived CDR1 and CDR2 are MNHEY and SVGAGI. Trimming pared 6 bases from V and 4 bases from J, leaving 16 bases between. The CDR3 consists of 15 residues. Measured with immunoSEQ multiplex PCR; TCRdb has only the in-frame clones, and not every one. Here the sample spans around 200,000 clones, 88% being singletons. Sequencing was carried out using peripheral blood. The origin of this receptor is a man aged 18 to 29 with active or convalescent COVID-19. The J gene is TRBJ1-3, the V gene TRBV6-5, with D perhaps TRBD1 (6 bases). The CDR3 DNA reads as TGTGCCAGCAGGGACAGACTTACACCAGGAAACACCATATATTTT. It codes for CASRDRLTPGNTIYF.